This entry lists 3 T cell receptor beta chains sequenced from one sample in a study of cytomegalovirus exposure and HLA in healthy donors. The PCR had 60 Vbeta and 13 Jbeta primers. This table comes from immunoSEQ multiplex PCR, and its TCRdb copy is limited to in-frame clones, with some not included. The table shows more than 90,000 clones, with around three quarters occurring only once. Sequenced sample: PBMCs. These TCRs come from a woman aged 18-29 years in good health and CMV-seropositive.

V and J are TRBV27 and TRBJ1-4; no firm D call. The CDR3 is 14 amino acids. The V gene's germline CDR1 is MNHEY and CDR2 SMNVEV (reference sequence). Between the trimmed V and J ends, which lost 6 bases and 3 bases, there was a span of 11 bases. The CDR3 DNA follows: TGTGCCAGCAGCCCGAGGGAGTCTAATGAAAAACTGTTTTTT. This translates into CASSPRESNEKLFF.

This clone was detected a few times. V is TRBV28 and J is TRBJ2-7; 8 positions agree with TRBD2. With 4 bases clipped from V and 5 bases from J, the junction kept 7 bases outside the gene matches. CDR1 MDHEN and CDR2 SYDVKM come from the germline V gene. The CDR3 is 14 amino acids. This CDR3 is CASSSGGQGHEQYF. CDR3 nucleotide sequence: TGTGCCAGCAGTTCGGGAGGGCAGGGCCACGAGCAGTACTTC. Based on the CDR3 plus reference TRBV28 and TRBJ2-7, the full variable domain is DVKVTQSSRYLVKRTGEKVFLECVQDMDHENMFWYRQDPGLGLRLIYFSYDVKMKEKGDIPEGYSVSREKKERFSLILESASTNQTSMYLCASSSGGQGHEQYFGPGTRLTVT.

The chain recombines TRBV5-4 with TRBJ1-1; 11 nucleotides line up with TRBD1. The CDR3 has 15 residues. The V and J ends lost 4 bases and 4 bases, in that order; junction bases with no gene match: 6. Germline-derived CDR1 and CDR2 are SGHNT and YYREEE (reference sequence). This CDR3 reads CASSHGTGGGTEAFF. The CDR3 region has the DNA TGTGCCAGCAGCCATGGGACAGGGGGAGGCACTGAAGCTTTCTTT.